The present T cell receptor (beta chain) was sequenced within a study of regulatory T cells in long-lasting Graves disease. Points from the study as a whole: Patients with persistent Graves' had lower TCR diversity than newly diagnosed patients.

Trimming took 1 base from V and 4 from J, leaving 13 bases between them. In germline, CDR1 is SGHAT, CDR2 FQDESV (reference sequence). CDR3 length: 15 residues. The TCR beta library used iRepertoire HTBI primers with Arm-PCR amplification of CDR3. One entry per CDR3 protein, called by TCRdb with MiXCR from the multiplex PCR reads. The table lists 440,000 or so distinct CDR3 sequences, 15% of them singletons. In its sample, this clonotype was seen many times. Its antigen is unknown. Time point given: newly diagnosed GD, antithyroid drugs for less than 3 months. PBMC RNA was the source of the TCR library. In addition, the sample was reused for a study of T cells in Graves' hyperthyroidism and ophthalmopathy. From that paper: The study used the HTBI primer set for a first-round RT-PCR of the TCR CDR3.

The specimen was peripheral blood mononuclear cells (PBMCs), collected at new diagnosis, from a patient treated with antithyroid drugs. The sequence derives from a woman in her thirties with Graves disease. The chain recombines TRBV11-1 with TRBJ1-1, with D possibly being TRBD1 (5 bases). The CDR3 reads CASSLGLQGATEAFF. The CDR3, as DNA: TGTGCCAGCAGCTTAGGGCTGCAGGGCGCCACTGAAGCTTTCTTT.